The T cell receptor beta chain under discussion was sequenced for a study of CD8 T cells in ankylosing spondylitis. Study results and limitations: A motif of under ten highly homologous TCR beta variants was seen as apparently characteristic of ankylosing spondylitis blood.

Per germline, CDR1 SGHKS and CDR2 YYEKEE (reference sequence). The CDR3 spans 15 residues. V dropped 0 bases and J dropped 1; count of bases not matched to a gene: 4. This clonotype has a handful of counts. Its antigen is as yet unknown. For TCR beta, libraries came from quantitative 5'-RACE with molecular barcodes. TCRdb re-called the 5' RACE reads with MiXCR, one entry per CDR3 protein. Of about 340,000 distinct CDR3 sequences detected, approximately 22% appear once; the ten largest clones hold roughly 13%. This clonotype was obtained from a male donor with ankylosing spondylitis or in good health (not recorded which). The chain joins TRBV5-5 to TRBJ2-7; 7 bases match TRBD1. Input material: blood, either unsorted or a sorted T cell fraction (not recorded which). The CDR3 region has the DNA TGTGCCAGCAGCTTGGCCGGGACAGCGTCCTACGAGCAGTACTTC. Its protein is CASSLAGTASYEQYF. Together with reference TRBV5-5 and TRBJ2-7, the CDR3 gives the full variable domain: DAGVTQSPTHLIKTRGQQVTLRCSPISGHKSVSWYQQVLGQGPQFIFQYYEKEERGRGNFPDRFSARQFPNYSSELNVNALLLGDSALYLCASSLAGTASYEQYFGPGTRLTVT.